Listed below are T cell receptor beta chains from one sample, sequenced in a study of radiation and T cells in renal cell carcinoma. The table came from immunoSEQ multiplex PCR; TCRdb's copy has only in-frame clones and leaves some out. The sample yields 60,000 to 80,000 clones, more than 75% seen once. The specimen comprised blood, sampled from a patient whose treatment included radiotherapy and nephrectomy. These receptors came from a man aged 60 to 69 with renal cell carcinoma. CDR3s include the opening cysteine and the closing phenylalanine or tryptophan. Fields, in order: clone size, D gene, J gene, V gene, CDR3 protein, CDR3 DNA. A D gene is named only where the DNA matches it firmly. A row's size may be missing; if present it is once, few, many or a size class.

clone_size: -
d_call: -
j_call: TRBJ2-6
v_call: TRBV4-1
cdr3_aa: CASSQEEGTVLSGANVLTF
cdr3_nt: TGCGCCAGCAGCCAAGAGGAGGGGACTGTACTCTCTGGGGCCAACGTCCTGACTTTC

clone_size: -
d_call: -
j_call: TRBJ2-7
v_call: TRBV7-2
cdr3_aa: CASSQRASSYEQYF
cdr3_nt: TGTGCCAGCAGCCAGCGGGCTAGCTCCTACGAGCAGTACTTC

clone_size: -
d_call: -
j_call: TRBJ2-1
v_call: TRBV9
cdr3_aa: CASSPRGGTYNEQFF
cdr3_nt: TGTGCCAGCAGCCCTAGGGGCGGTACCTACAATGAGCAGTTCTTC

clone_size: -
d_call: -
j_call: TRBJ1-6
v_call: TRBV5-6
cdr3_aa: CASSWGIGDISSPLHF
cdr3_nt: TGTGCCAGCAGCTGGGGGATAGGGGATATAAGTTCACCCCTCCACTTT

clone_size: few
d_call: -
j_call: TRBJ1-1
v_call: TRBV25-1
cdr3_aa: CASSEFGQNTEAFF
cdr3_nt: TGTGCCAGCAGTGAATTCGGACAGAACACTGAAGCTTTCTTT

clone_size: -
d_call: -
j_call: TRBJ2-1
v_call: TRBV4-2
cdr3_aa: CASARQDEDEQFF
cdr3_nt: TGTGCCAGCGCCAGACAGGATGAGGATGAGCAGTTCTTC

clone_size: -
d_call: -
j_call: TRBJ1-1
v_call: TRBV7-2
cdr3_aa: CASSLPQGTEAFF
cdr3_nt: TGTGCCAGCAGCCTCCCACAGGGAACTGAAGCTTTCTTT

clone_size: -
d_call: -
j_call: TRBJ1-3
v_call: TRBV18
cdr3_aa: CASSPGVNSGNTIYF
cdr3_nt: TGTGCCAGCTCACCAGGGGTTAATTCTGGAAACACCATATATTTT

clone_size: few
d_call: -
j_call: TRBJ2-7
v_call: TRBV19
cdr3_aa: CAISNGAYEQYF
cdr3_nt: TGTGCCATTTCCAATGGGGCCTACGAGCAGTACTTC

clone_size: -
d_call: TRBD2
j_call: TRBJ2-2
v_call: TRBV10-2
cdr3_aa: CASSATSGGTANTGELFF
cdr3_nt: TGCGCCAGCAGTGCGACTAGCGGGGGGACCGCGAACACCGGGGAGCTGTTTTTT

clone_size: -
d_call: TRBD2
j_call: TRBJ2-5
v_call: TRBV11-2
cdr3_aa: CASSRWREREKGETQYF
cdr3_nt: TGTGCCAGCAGCCGGTGGCGGGAGAGGGAGAAAGGGGAGACCCAGTACTTC

clone_size: -
d_call: TRBD1
j_call: TRBJ2-1
v_call: TRBV6-5
cdr3_aa: CASSLLRGPGEQFF
cdr3_nt: TGTGCCAGCAGTTTGCTCAGGGGGCCCGGTGAGCAGTTCTTC

clone_size: -
d_call: TRBD2
j_call: TRBJ2-3
v_call: TRBV19
cdr3_aa: CASSAGLPTDTQYF
cdr3_nt: TGTGCCAGTAGTGCGGGACTACCCACAGATACGCAGTATTTT

clone_size: -
d_call: TRBD2
j_call: TRBJ2-7
v_call: TRBV6-1
cdr3_aa: CASSGGGTVPYEQYF
cdr3_nt: TGTGCCAGCAGCGGGGGGGGGACGGTCCCCTACGAGCAGTACTTC

clone_size: -
d_call: TRBD2
j_call: TRBJ2-1
v_call: TRBV12-5
cdr3_aa: CASGFGLAGDEQFF
cdr3_nt: TGTGCTAGTGGTTTTGGACTAGCGGGAGATGAGCAGTTCTTC

clone_size: -
d_call: TRBD1
j_call: TRBJ2-3
v_call: TRBV5-1
cdr3_aa: CASSLQDRAVTDTQYF
cdr3_nt: TGCGCCAGCAGCTTACAAGACAGGGCCGTAACAGATACGCAGTATTTT

clone_size: -
d_call: TRBD2
j_call: TRBJ2-5
v_call: TRBV7-3
cdr3_aa: CASSTSSGSPETQYF
cdr3_nt: TGTGCCAGCAGCACCTCTAGCGGCTCCCCCGAGACCCAGTACTTC

clone_size: -
d_call: TRBD2
j_call: TRBJ2-6
v_call: TRBV19
cdr3_aa: CASTRELAGVRSGANVLTF
cdr3_nt: TGTGCCAGTACTCGAGAGCTAGCGGGAGTTCGCTCTGGGGCCAACGTCCTGACTTTC

clone_size: -
d_call: TRBD1
j_call: TRBJ1-4
v_call: TRBV9
cdr3_aa: CASSPGTGGEKLFF
cdr3_nt: TGTGCCAGCAGCCCAGGGACAGGGGGCGAAAAACTGTTTTTT

clone_size: -
d_call: -
j_call: TRBJ2-2
v_call: TRBV7-9
cdr3_aa: CASSFTGLDTGELFF
cdr3_nt: TGTGCCAGCAGCTTTACGGGACTCGACACCGGGGAGCTGTTTTTT

clone_size: -
d_call: TRBD1
j_call: TRBJ1-5
v_call: TRBV5-8
cdr3_aa: CASSSYYRGGQPQHF
cdr3_nt: TGTGCCAGCAGCTCTTATTACAGGGGGGGTCAGCCCCAGCATTTT

clone_size: -
d_call: TRBD2
j_call: TRBJ2-1
v_call: TRBV19
cdr3_aa: CASSLSLGRASYNEQFF
cdr3_nt: TGTGCCAGTTCCCTCTCGTTAGGGAGGGCCTCGTACAATGAGCAGTTCTTC

clone_size: once
d_call: -
j_call: TRBJ2-3
v_call: TRBV7-8
cdr3_aa: CASSPPDSSGYTDTQYF
cdr3_nt: TGTGCCAGCAGCCCCCCCGACAGTAGCGGCTACACAGATACGCAGTATTTT

clone_size: -
d_call: -
j_call: TRBJ1-3
v_call: TRBV19
cdr3_aa: CASFPTGTAAFSGNTIYF
cdr3_nt: TGTGCCAGTTTCCCAACCGGGACGGCAGCCTTCTCTGGAAACACCATATATTTT

clone_size: -
d_call: TRBD1
j_call: TRBJ1-5
v_call: TRBV7-9
cdr3_aa: CASSLGGTGRSGNQPQHF
cdr3_nt: TGTGCCAGCAGCTTAGGTGGGACAGGGCGCTCTGGCAATCAGCCCCAGCATTTT

clone_size: -
d_call: -
j_call: TRBJ2-1
v_call: TRBV5-1
cdr3_aa: CASSLPGDEQFF
cdr3_nt: TGCGCCAGCAGCCTGCCGGGGGATGAGCAGTTCTTC

clone_size: -
d_call: TRBD2
j_call: TRBJ2-1
v_call: TRBV11-2
cdr3_aa: CASSLGTSVDEQFF
cdr3_nt: TGTGCCAGCAGCTTAGGGACTAGCGTCGATGAGCAGTTCTTC

clone_size: -
d_call: -
j_call: TRBJ2-7
v_call: TRBV10-1
cdr3_aa: CASSEGGYPYEQYF
cdr3_nt: TGCGCCAGCAGTGAAGGGGGGTACCCATACGAGCAGTACTTC

clone_size: medium-sized
d_call: -
j_call: TRBJ2-6
v_call: TRBV4-3
cdr3_aa: CASSQDAGAGANVLTF
cdr3_nt: TGCGCCAGCAGCCAAGATGCCGGGGCCGGGGCCAACGTCCTGACTTTC

clone_size: -
d_call: TRBD1
j_call: TRBJ1-3
v_call: TRBV9
cdr3_aa: CASSPRQGPSGNTIYF
cdr3_nt: TGTGCCAGCAGCCCCCGACAGGGCCCCTCTGGAAACACCATATATTTT

clone_size: -
d_call: -
j_call: TRBJ1-4
v_call: TRBV14
cdr3_aa: CASSQLAGGSDATNEKLFF
cdr3_nt: TGTGCCAGCAGCCAACTTGCAGGCGGGTCCGACGCAACTAATGAAAAACTGTTTTTT

clone_size: -
d_call: -
j_call: TRBJ1-3
v_call: TRBV4-2
cdr3_aa: CASSSRGIYSGNTIYF
cdr3_nt: TGTGCCAGCAGCTCCCGGGGCATTTACTCTGGAAACACCATATATTTT

clone_size: -
d_call: TRBD1
j_call: TRBJ1-1
v_call: TRBV4-2
cdr3_aa: CASSQGKIGTGMTEAFF
cdr3_nt: TGTGCCAGCAGCCAAGGTAAAATTGGGACAGGGATGACTGAAGCTTTCTTT

clone_size: -
d_call: -
j_call: TRBJ1-1
v_call: TRBV18
cdr3_aa: CASSQGVNTEAFF
cdr3_nt: TGTGCCAGCTCCCAGGGCGTGAACACTGAAGCTTTCTTT

clone_size: -
d_call: -
j_call: TRBJ2-6
v_call: TRBV10-1
cdr3_aa: CASSDFRSGANVLTF
cdr3_nt: TGCGCCAGCAGCGATTTCAGATCTGGGGCCAACGTCCTGACTTTC

clone_size: -
d_call: TRBD1
j_call: TRBJ1-1
v_call: TRBV5-6
cdr3_aa: CASSNTQTGGATEAFF
cdr3_nt: TGTGCCAGCAGCAATACCCAGACAGGGGGCGCGACTGAAGCTTTCTTT

clone_size: -
d_call: -
j_call: TRBJ2-5
v_call: TRBV2
cdr3_aa: CASRGSRLVTQYF
cdr3_nt: TGTGCCAGCCGGGGTTCCCGTCTAGTGACCCAGTACTTC

clone_size: -
d_call: -
j_call: TRBJ2-3
v_call: TRBV4-2
cdr3_aa: CASSQEPGTGSHTQYF
cdr3_nt: TGTGCCAGCAGCCAAGAACCTGGGACTGGGAGCCATACGCAGTATTTT

clone_size: many
d_call: -
j_call: TRBJ2-5
v_call: TRBV10-2
cdr3_aa: CASVGRIQETQYF
cdr3_nt: TGCGCCAGCGTGGGCAGGATCCAAGAGACCCAGTACTTC

clone_size: -
d_call: -
j_call: TRBJ1-5
v_call: TRBV10-3
cdr3_aa: CAISVQLDQPQHF
cdr3_nt: TGTGCCATCAGTGTCCAACTCGATCAGCCCCAGCATTTT

clone_size: -
d_call: TRBD2
j_call: TRBJ2-7
v_call: TRBV25-1
cdr3_aa: CASSQTGTSLYHEQYF
cdr3_nt: TGTGCCAGCAGTCAGACCGGGACTAGCCTTTACCACGAGCAGTACTTC

clone_size: -
d_call: -
j_call: TRBJ2-5
v_call: TRBV6-6
cdr3_aa: CASRWTGRAEGEQYF
cdr3_nt: TGTGCCAGCAGATGGACGGGGCGCGCGGAGGGAGAGCAGTACTTC

clone_size: -
d_call: TRBD1
j_call: TRBJ1-2
v_call: TRBV7-8
cdr3_aa: CASSLPRGPNYGYTF
cdr3_nt: TGTGCCAGCAGCTTACCCAGGGGGCCTAACTATGGCTACACCTTC

clone_size: -
d_call: -
j_call: TRBJ1-1
v_call: TRBV29-1
cdr3_aa: CSVPEGRGFPVTEAFF
cdr3_nt: TGCAGCGTTCCGGAGGGCAGGGGATTCCCGGTCACTGAAGCTTTCTTT

clone_size: few
d_call: -
j_call: TRBJ1-2
v_call: TRBV7-9
cdr3_aa: CASSFKGTYGYTF
cdr3_nt: TGTGCCAGCAGCTTTAAGGGGACCTATGGCTACACCTTC

clone_size: -
d_call: TRBD2
j_call: TRBJ2-1
v_call: TRBV19
cdr3_aa: CASNRAAGGLNEQFF
cdr3_nt: TGTGCCAGTAACCGGGCCGCGGGAGGTCTCAATGAGCAGTTCTTC

clone_size: -
d_call: -
j_call: TRBJ1-2
v_call: TRBV27
cdr3_aa: CASSLGGGSDTF
cdr3_nt: TGTGCCAGCAGTTTAGGGGGTGGTAGTGACACCTTC

clone_size: -
d_call: -
j_call: TRBJ2-5
v_call: TRBV2
cdr3_aa: CASSEIRDLLSETQYF
cdr3_nt: TGTGCCAGCAGTGAAATAAGGGACCTCCTTTCAGAGACCCAGTACTTC

clone_size: -
d_call: -
j_call: TRBJ2-5
v_call: TRBV5-8
cdr3_aa: CASSLGRGGETQYF
cdr3_nt: TGTGCCAGCAGCTTGGGGCGGGGAGGAGAGACCCAGTACTTC

clone_size: -
d_call: -
j_call: TRBJ2-2
v_call: TRBV5-8
cdr3_aa: CASSLARNTGELFF
cdr3_nt: TGTGCCAGCAGCTTGGCAAGGAACACCGGGGAGCTGTTTTTT

clone_size: few
d_call: -
j_call: TRBJ1-5
v_call: TRBV30
cdr3_aa: CAWSLGRVGQPQHF
cdr3_nt: TGTGCCTGGAGCCTAGGCCGGGTAGGACAGCCCCAGCATTTT

clone_size: many
d_call: -
j_call: TRBJ1-2
v_call: TRBV9
cdr3_aa: CASSVVPLGGYTF
cdr3_nt: TGTGCCAGCAGTGTAGTCCCACTGGGGGGCTACACCTTC

clone_size: -
d_call: -
j_call: TRBJ2-4
v_call: TRBV28
cdr3_aa: CASTTGQLAKNIQYF
cdr3_nt: TGTGCCAGCACGACCGGGCAACTAGCCAAAAACATTCAGTACTTC